A selection of T cell receptor beta chains follows, all from one sample in a study of OX40 agonist ivuxolimab in advanced cancers. Repertoires were generated with immunoSEQ multiplex PCR, while TCRdb's copy carries only in-frame clones and drops some. Counted here are around 60,000 clones, about 79% occurring once; the ten biggest clones make up approximately 2.4%. The sequences come from CD4+ or CD8+ T cells sorted from blood, collected in a trial of the OX40 agonist ivuxolimab. These receptors originate from an adult with an advanced solid tumor such as melanoma, head and neck, liver or kidney cancer. Both conserved end residues are part of each CDR3. D genes are given only for firm matches. Clone size is not always given. Where it is, it says once, few, many or a class for expanded clones.

J gene,V gene,D gene,clone size,CDR3 protein,CDR3 DNA
TRBJ2-3,TRBV27,.,.,CASSSGATSEGGTDTQYF,TGTGCCAGCAGTTCGGGGGCTACTAGCGAGGGGGGCACAGATACGCAGTATTTT
TRBJ2-3,TRBV28,TRBD2,.,CASSFIAGDSNTQYF,TGTGCCAGCAGTTTTATAGCGGGGGACTCGAATACGCAGTATTTT
TRBJ1-2,TRBV7-2,.,.,CASSLGLVKNYGYTF,TGTGCCAGCAGCTTAGGCCTTGTAAAAAACTATGGCTACACCTTC
TRBJ1-5,TRBV27,TRBD1,.,CASSLSGTGSQPQHF,TGTGCCAGCAGTTTATCCGGGACAGGGAGCCAGCCCCAGCATTTT
TRBJ2-2,TRBV5-1,TRBD1,.,CASSWGQFNTGELFF,TGCGCCAGCAGCTGGGGACAGTTCAACACCGGGGAGCTGTTTTTT
TRBJ2-7,TRBV6-1,.,.,CASRTGWNEQYF,TGTGCCAGCCGAACAGGGTGGAACGAGCAGTACTTC
TRBJ2-1,TRBV19,TRBD2,.,CASSGRAGGLREQFF,TGTGCCAGTAGTGGGAGAGCGGGGGGGCTCCGGGAGCAGTTCTTC
TRBJ1-3,TRBV5-1,.,.,CASSLNLAGTTSGNTIYF,TGCGCCAGCAGCTTGAATTTAGCAGGGACAACCTCTGGAAACACCATATATTTT
TRBJ2-7,TRBV4-3,TRBD1,few,CASSQEDRSSYEQYF,TGCGCCAGCAGCCAAGAGGACAGGAGCTCCTACGAGCAGTACTTC
TRBJ1-2,TRBV7-8,.,.,CASSQNNGQGGYTF,TGTGCCAGCAGTCAAAACAACGGGCAGGGTGGCTACACCTTC
TRBJ2-6,TRBV10-1,TRBD1,.,CASGTRDRDAPGANVLTF,TGCGCCAGCGGGACCCGGGACAGAGACGCACCTGGGGCCAACGTCCTGACTTTC
TRBJ1-2,TRBV19,.,.,CASRQAYYGYTF,TGTGCCAGTCGACAGGCTTACTATGGCTACACCTTC
TRBJ1-4,TRBV9,.,.,CASSPGIDSSGKLFF,TGTGCCAGCAGCCCCGGGATCGATAGCTCGGGGAAACTGTTTTTT
TRBJ1-3,TRBV6-5,.,.,CASSYGGPGNTIYF,TGTGCCAGCAGTTACGGCGGACCAGGAAACACCATATATTTT
TRBJ2-7,TRBV6-5,.,.,CASSYSRVSSYEQYF,TGTGCCAGCAGTTACTCAAGGGTTAGCTCCTACGAGCAGTACTTC
TRBJ2-1,TRBV18,TRBD1,.,CASSRGGRDNEQFF,TGTGCCAGCTCTAGAGGGGGCAGGGACAATGAGCAGTTCTTC
TRBJ2-5,TRBV5-5,.,.,CASSTEWGAETQYF,TGTGCCAGCAGCACAGAATGGGGCGCAGAGACCCAGTACTTC
TRBJ1-2,TRBV9,.,once,CASSVDGTYGYTF,TGTGCCAGCAGCGTTGACGGCACCTATGGCTACACCTTC
TRBJ1-2,TRBV2,TRBD1,.,CASSRTGGAYGYTF,TGTGCCAGCAGTCGGACAGGGGGCGCCTATGGCTACACCTTC
TRBJ2-5,TRBV6-1,.,.,CASSDSPRETQYF,TGTGCCAGCAGTGATTCTCCAAGAGAGACCCAGTACTTC